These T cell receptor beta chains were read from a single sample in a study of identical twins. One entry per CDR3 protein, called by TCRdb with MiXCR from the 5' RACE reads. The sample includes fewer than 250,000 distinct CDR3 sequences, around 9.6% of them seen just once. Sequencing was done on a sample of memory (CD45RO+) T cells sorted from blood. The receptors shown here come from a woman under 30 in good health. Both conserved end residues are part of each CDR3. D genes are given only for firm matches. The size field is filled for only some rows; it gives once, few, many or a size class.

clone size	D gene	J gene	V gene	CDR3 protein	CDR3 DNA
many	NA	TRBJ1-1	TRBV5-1	CASSLLRTTAEAFF	TGCGCCAGCAGCCTTCTAAGGACGACAGCAGAAGCTTTCTTT
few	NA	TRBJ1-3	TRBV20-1	CSALLTLAPGNTIYF	TGCAGTGCTTTACTCACTCTCGCGCCTGGAAACACCATATATTTT
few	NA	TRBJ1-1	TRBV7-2	CASSFDSEAFF	TGTGCCAGCAGCTTCGACAGTGAAGCTTTCTTT
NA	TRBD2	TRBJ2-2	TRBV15	CASKRSSGGARELFF	TGTGCCTCCAAAAGGAGTAGCGGGGGGGCCAGGGAGCTGTTTTTT
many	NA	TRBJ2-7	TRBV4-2	CASSQEGAAYEQYF	TGTGCCAGCAGCCAAGAGGGGGCAGCCTACGAGCAGTACTTC
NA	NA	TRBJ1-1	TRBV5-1	CASSLFSLNTEAFF	TGCGCCAGCAGCTTATTTAGCTTGAACACTGAAGCTTTCTTT
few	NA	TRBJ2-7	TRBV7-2	CASSISPESSYEQYF	TGTGCCAGCAGCATCAGTCCAGAGAGCTCCTACGAGCAGTACTTC
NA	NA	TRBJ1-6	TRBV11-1	CASSLYNRWKEALHF	TGTGCCAGCAGCTTATACAACAGGTGGAAAGAGGCCCTCCACTTT
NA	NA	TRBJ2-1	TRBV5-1	CASSLGQSYNEQFF	TGCGCCAGCAGCTTGGGACAGTCCTACAATGAGCAGTTCTTC
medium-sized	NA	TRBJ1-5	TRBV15	CATSSHREGQPQHF	TGTGCCACCAGCAGTCACAGGGAGGGTCAGCCCCAGCATTTT
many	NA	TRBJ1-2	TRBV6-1	CASSPLWTDYGYTF	TGTGCCAGCAGTCCACTTTGGACAGACTATGGCTACACCTTC
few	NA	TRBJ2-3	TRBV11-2	CASSPRGRGSTDTQYF	TGTGCCAGCAGCCCTAGGGGGAGGGGGAGCACAGATACGCAGTATTTT
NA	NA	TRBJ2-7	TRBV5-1	CASSLEVGRSYEQYF	TGCGCCAGCAGCTTGGAGGTGGGGCGCTCCTACGAGCAGTACTTC
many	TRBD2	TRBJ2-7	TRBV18	CASSAGGNPTYEQYF	TGTGCCAGCTCGGCGGGGGGGAATCCTACCTACGAGCAGTACTTC
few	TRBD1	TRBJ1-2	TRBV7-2	CASSSRDRGYYGYTF	TGTGCCAGCAGCTCTCGGGACAGGGGATACTATGGCTACACCTTC
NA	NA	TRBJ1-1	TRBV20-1	CSARDLGRFTEAFF	TGCAGTGCTAGAGATCTAGGGCGGTTCACTGAAGCTTTCTTT
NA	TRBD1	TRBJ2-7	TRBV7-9	CASSLGDRGREQYF	TGTGCCAGCAGCTTAGGGGACAGGGGGCGTGAGCAGTACTTC
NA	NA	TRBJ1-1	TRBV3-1	CASSQTGSHSRGTEAFF	TGTGCCAGCAGCCAAACGGGAAGTCATTCGCGAGGTACTGAAGCTTTCTTT
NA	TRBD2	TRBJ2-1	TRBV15	CATRLSGSNEQFF	TGTGCCACCCGACTTAGCGGGAGTAATGAGCAGTTCTTC
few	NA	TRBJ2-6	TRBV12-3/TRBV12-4	CASRLDSGANVLTF	TGTGCCAGCAGGTTAGACTCTGGGGCCAACGTCCTGACTTTC
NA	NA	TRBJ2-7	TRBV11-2	CASNFGLGHHYEQYF	TGTGCCAGCAACTTTGGGCTAGGACACCACTACGAGCAGTACTTC
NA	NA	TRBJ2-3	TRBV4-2	CASSRSSTDTQYF	TGTGCCAGCAGCCGTTCTAGCACAGATACGCAGTATTTT
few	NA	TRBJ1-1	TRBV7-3	CASSLTGGRVTEAFF	TGTGCCAGCAGCTTAACTGGAGGGCGGGTTACTGAAGCTTTCTTT
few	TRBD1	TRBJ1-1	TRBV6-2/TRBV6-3	CASRSTPGGRSMNTEAFF	TGTGCCAGCAGGTCTACCCCAGGGGGCCGTTCGATGAACACTGAAGCTTTCTTT
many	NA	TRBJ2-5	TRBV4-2	CASSQGSPSSGETQYF	TGTGCCAGCAGCCAAGGGTCTCCTTCTTCCGGAGAGACCCAGTACTTC
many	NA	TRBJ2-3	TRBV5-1	CASSTPVPSTDTQYF	TGCGCCAGCAGCACGCCGGTCCCCAGCACAGATACGCAGTATTTT
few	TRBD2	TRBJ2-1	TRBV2	CASRLAGGLEQFF	TGTGCCAGCAGACTAGCGGGGGGGCTTGAGCAGTTCTTC
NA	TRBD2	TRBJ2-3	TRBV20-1	CSFRAGALGDTQYF	TGCAGTTTTCGGGCGGGAGCTCTCGGAGATACGCAGTATTTT
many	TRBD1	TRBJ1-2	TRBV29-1	CIAGQDYGYTF	TGCATCGCGGGACAGGATTATGGCTACACCTTC
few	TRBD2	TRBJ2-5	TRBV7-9	CASSRGGGETQYF	TGTGCCAGCAGCCGCGGGGGGGGAGAGACCCAGTACTTC
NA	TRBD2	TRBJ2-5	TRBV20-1	CSAVAGGPFQETQYF	TGCAGTGCTGTAGCGGGAGGGCCTTTCCAAGAGACCCAGTACTTC
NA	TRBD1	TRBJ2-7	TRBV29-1	CSVGQGSYEQYF	TGCAGCGTCGGACAGGGTTCCTACGAGCAGTACTTC
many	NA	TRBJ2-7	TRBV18	CASSPLGDGYEQYF	TGTGCCAGCTCACCACTGGGGGATGGATACGAGCAGTACTTC
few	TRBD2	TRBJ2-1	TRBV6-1	CASSPPLAGVSYNEQFF	TGTGCCAGCAGTCCCCCCCTAGCGGGAGTTTCCTACAATGAGCAGTTCTTC
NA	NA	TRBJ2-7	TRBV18	CASSPGREPHEQYF	TGTGCCAGCTCACCAGGCAGAGAACCCCACGAGCAGTACTTC
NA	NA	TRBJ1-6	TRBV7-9	CASSLGEGISPLHF	TGTGCCAGCAGCCTAGGAGAGGGAATCTCACCCCTCCACTTT
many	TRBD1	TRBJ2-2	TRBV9	CASSAQRLTGIGELFF	TGTGCCAGCAGCGCCCAGAGATTGACAGGGATCGGGGAGCTGTTTTTT
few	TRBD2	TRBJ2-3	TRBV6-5	CASSYSSGNPQKDTQYF	TGTGCCAGCAGTTACTCAAGCGGGAATCCCCAAAAAGATACGCAGTATTTT
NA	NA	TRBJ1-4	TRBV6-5	CASSYSRSWNEKLFF	TGTGCCAGCAGTTACTCGAGGTCTTGGAATGAAAAACTGTTTTTT
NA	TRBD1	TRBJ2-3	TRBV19	CASSGQGSGTDTQYF	TGTGCCAGTAGTGGACAGGGAAGCGGAACAGATACGCAGTATTTT
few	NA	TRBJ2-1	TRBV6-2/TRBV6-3	CASRRIKRNSYNEQFF	TGTGCCAGCAGAAGAATCAAGCGGAACTCCTACAATGAGCAGTTCTTC
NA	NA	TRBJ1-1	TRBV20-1	CSAWTVNTEAFF	TGCAGTGCTTGGACCGTGAACACTGAAGCTTTCTTT
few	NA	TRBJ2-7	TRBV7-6	CASSLEPATYEQYF	TGTGCCAGCAGCTTAGAGCCAGCCACCTACGAGCAGTACTTC
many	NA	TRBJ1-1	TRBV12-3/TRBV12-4	CASTGRGENTEAFF	TGTGCCAGCACCGGTAGGGGGGAAAACACTGAAGCTTTCTTT
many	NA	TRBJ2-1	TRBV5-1	CASSLVSGGYNEQFF	TGCGCCAGCAGCTTGGTAAGCGGAGGCTACAATGAGCAGTTCTTC
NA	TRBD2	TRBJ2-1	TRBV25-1	CASSPAGAGNEQFF	TGTGCCAGCAGTCCAGCGGGAGCCGGGAATGAGCAGTTCTTC
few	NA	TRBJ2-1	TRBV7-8	CASSLDPGIYEQFF	TGTGCCAGCAGCTTAGACCCAGGTATCTATGAGCAGTTCTTC
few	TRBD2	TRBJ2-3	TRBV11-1	CASSLGLAGVSSTDTQYF	TGTGCCAGCAGCCTCGGACTAGCGGGAGTTTCTAGCACAGATACGCAGTATTTT
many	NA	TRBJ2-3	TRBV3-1	CASSPTGAKDTQYF	TGTGCCAGCAGCCCGACGGGCGCCAAAGATACGCAGTATTTT
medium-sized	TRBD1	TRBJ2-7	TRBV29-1	CSAAGQGMGEQYF	TGCAGCGCCGCAGGACAGGGAATGGGCGAGCAGTACTTC
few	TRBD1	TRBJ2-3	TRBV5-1	CASSLGGTGGTDTQYF	TGCGCCAGCAGCTTGGGCGGGACAGGGGGTACAGATACGCAGTATTTT
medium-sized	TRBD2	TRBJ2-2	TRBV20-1	CSAREAGADTGELFF	TGCAGTGCTAGAGAAGCGGGAGCGGACACCGGGGAGCTGTTTTTT
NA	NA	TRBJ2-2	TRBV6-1	CARPTGELFF	TGTGCCAGGCCCACCGGGGAGCTGTTTTTT
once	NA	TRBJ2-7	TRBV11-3	CASSLDPGGKVRYEQYF	TGTGCCAGCAGCCTAGATCCGGGCGGGAAGGTTCGGTACGAGCAGTACTTC